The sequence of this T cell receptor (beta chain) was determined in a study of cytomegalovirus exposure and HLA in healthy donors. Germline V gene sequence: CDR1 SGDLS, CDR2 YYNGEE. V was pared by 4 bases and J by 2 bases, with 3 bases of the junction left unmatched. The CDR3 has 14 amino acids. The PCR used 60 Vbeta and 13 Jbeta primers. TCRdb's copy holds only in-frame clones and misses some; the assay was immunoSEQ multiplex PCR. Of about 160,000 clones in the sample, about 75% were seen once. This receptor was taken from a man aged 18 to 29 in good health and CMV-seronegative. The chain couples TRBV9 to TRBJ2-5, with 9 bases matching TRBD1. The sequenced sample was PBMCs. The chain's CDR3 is CASSTGQGQETQYF. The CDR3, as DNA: TGTGCCAGCAGCACGGGACAGGGACAAGAGACCCAGTACTTC. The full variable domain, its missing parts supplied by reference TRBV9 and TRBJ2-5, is DSGVTQTPKHLITATGQRVTLRCSPRSGDLSVYWYQQSLDQGLQFLIQYYNGEERAKGNILERFSAQQFPDLHSELNLSSLELGDSALYFCASSTGQGQETQYFGPGTRLLVL.